Detailed here is one TCR beta chain. Its antigen is undetermined. Distinct nucleotide sequences in the sample also encode this CDR3. This specimen comes from a study of graft-versus-host responses after intestinal transplantation. The CDR3 spans 12 residues. Germline-derived CDR1 and CDR2 are MDHEN and SYDVKM. V gave up 6 bases and J gave up 4 bases; unmatched junction bases: 3. Sequencing used immunoSEQ multiplex PCR; TCRdb keeps in-frame clones, though not all of them. The sample consists of 75,000 to 90,000 clones, roughly nine tenths of them appearing once. The source material was unstimulated CD4+ T cells sorted from spleen or lymph node cells, sampled before intestinal transplant. The chain has TRBV28 and TRBJ2-7; TRBD1 agrees at 7 bases. The source is a human donor who received an intestinal transplant. The CDR3 nucleotides read TGTGCCAGCAGCCTACAGGGGTACGAGCAGTACTTC. Amino acids: CASSLQGYEQYF.